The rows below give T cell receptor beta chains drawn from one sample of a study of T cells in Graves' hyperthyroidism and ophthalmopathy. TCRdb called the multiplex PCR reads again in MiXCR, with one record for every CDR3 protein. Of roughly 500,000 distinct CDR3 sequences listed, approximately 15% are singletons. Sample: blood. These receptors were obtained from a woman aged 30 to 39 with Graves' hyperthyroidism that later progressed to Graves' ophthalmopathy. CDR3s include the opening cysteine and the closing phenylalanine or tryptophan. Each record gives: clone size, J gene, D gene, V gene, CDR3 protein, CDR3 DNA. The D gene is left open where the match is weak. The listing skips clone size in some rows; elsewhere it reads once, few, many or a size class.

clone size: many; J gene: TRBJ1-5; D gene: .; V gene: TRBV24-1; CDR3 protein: CATSDSDHQPQHF; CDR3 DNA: TGTGCCACCAGTGATTCGGACCATCAGCCCCAGCATTTT
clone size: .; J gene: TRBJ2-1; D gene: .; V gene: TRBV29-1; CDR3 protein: CSVERQGNEQFF; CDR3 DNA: TGCAGCGTTGAACGGCAGGGAAATGAGCAGTTCTTC
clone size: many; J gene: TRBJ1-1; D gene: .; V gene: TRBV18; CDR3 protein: CASSPGLNTEAFF; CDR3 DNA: TGTGCCAGCAGCCCGGGCCTCAACACTGAAGCTTTCTTT
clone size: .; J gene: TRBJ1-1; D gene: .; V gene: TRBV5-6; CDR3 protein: CASSLYPMSTEAFF; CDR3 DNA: TGTGCCAGCAGCTTGTATCCCATGAGCACTGAAGCTTTCTTT
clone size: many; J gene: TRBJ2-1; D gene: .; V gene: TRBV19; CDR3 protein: CASSILGRANEQFF; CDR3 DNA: TGTGCCAGTAGTATACTCGGCAGGGCGAATGAGCAGTTCTTC
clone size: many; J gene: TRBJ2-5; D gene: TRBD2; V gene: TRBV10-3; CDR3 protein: CAISGMASGKEETQYF; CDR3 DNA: TGTGCCATCAGTGGGATGGCTAGCGGGAAGGAAGAGACCCAGTACTTC
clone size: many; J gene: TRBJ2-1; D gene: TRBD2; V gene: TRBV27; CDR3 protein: CASSSPGAGGVNDEQFF; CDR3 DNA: TGTGCCAGCAGTAGCCCTGGAGCGGGAGGAGTCAATGATGAGCAGTTCTTC
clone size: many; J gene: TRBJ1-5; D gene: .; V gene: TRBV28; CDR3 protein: CASSRGSGNSNQPQHF; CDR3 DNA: TGTGCCAGCAGTCGGGGTAGCGGCAATAGCAATCAGCCCCAGCATTTT
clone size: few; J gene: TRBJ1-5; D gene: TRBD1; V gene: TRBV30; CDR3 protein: CAWSETGGSRQPQHF; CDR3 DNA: TGTGCCTGGAGTGAGACAGGGGGAAGCCGTCAGCCCCAGCATTTT
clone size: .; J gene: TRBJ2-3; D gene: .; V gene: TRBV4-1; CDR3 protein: CASSQARPHGTDTQYF; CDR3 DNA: TGCGCCAGCAGCCAAGCGCGGCCTCATGGGACAGATACGCAGTATTTT
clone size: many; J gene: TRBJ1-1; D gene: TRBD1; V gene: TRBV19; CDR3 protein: CASSTATGGGPEAFF; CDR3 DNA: TGTGCCAGTAGTACAGCCACAGGGGGTGGGCCTGAAGCTTTCTTT
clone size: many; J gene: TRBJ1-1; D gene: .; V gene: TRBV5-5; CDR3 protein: CASSLYGGGWTEAFF; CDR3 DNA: TGTGCCAGCAGCTTGTATGGGGGCGGGTGGACTGAAGCTTTCTTT
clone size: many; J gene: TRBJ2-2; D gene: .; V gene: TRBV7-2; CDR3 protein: CASSLALGNTGELFF; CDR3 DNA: TGTGCCAGCAGCTTAGCCCTAGGGAACACCGGGGAGCTGTTTTTT
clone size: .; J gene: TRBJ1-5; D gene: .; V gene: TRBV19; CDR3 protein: CASNTGTSNQPQHF; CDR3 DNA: TGTGCCAGTAATACAGGGACATCAAACCAGCCCCAGCATTTT
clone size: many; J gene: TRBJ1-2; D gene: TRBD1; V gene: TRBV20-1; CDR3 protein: CSAKTGANYGYTF; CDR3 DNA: TGCAGTGCTAAGACAGGGGCTAACTATGGCTACACCTTC
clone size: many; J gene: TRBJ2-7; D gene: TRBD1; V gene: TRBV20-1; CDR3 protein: CSADRDREPYEQYF; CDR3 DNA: TGCAGTGCCGACCGGGACAGGGAACCCTACGAGCAGTACTTC
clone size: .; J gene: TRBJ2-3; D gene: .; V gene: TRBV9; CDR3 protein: CASSVARQLTSTDTQYF; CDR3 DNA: TGTGCCAGCAGCGTAGCTCGGCAGCTTACTAGCACAGATACGCAGTATTTT
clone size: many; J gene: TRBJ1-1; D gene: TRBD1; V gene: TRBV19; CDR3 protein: CASSRGTGGAVYTEAFF; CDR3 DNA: TGTGCCAGTAGTCGAGGGACAGGGGGCGCGGTGTACACTGAAGCTTTCTTT
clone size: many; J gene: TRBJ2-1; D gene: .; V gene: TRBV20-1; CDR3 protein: CSARDLRQGTEQFF; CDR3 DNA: TGCAGTGCTAGAGATCTGAGGCAGGGAACTGAGCAGTTCTTC
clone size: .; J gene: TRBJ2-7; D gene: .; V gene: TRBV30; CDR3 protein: CARSVRASGNEQYF; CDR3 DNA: TGTGCCCGGAGTGTACGGGCTTCGGGGAACGAGCAGTACTTC
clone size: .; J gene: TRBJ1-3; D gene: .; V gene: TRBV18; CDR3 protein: CASSPEGHAGNTIYF; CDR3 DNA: TGTGCCAGCTCACCAGAGGGACACGCTGGAAACACCATATATTTT
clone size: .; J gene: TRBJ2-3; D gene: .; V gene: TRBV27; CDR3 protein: CASNDLIADTQYF; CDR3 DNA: TGTGCCAGCAATGACCTCATTGCCGATACGCAGTATTTT
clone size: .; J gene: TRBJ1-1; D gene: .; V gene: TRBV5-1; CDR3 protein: CASTSGSTLNTEAFF; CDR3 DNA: TGCGCCAGCACTTCCGGAAGCACCCTGAACACTGAAGCTTTCTTT
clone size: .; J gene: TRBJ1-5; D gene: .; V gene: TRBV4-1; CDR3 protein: CASSQGRAGNQPQHF; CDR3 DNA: TGCGCCAGCAGCCAAGGGAGGGCAGGGAATCAGCCCCAGCATTTT
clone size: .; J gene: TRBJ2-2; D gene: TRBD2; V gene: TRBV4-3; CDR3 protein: CASSPLGASGRSGELFF; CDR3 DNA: TGCGCCAGCAGCCCCCTAGGGGCTAGCGGGAGATCCGGGGAGCTGTTTTTT
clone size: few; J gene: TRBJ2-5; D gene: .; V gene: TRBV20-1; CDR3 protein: CSAVRQTGETQYF; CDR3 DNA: TGCAGTGCGGTTCGGCAGACTGGGGAGACCCAGTACTTC
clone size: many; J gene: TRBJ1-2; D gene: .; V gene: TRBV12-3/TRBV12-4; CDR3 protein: CASSLYRAGGYTF; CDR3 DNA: TGTGCCAGCAGTTTATACAGGGCGGGTGGCTACACCTTC
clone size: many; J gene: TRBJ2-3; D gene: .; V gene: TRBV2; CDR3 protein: CASSAGTDTQYF; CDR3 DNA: TGTGCCAGCAGTGCGGGTACAGATACGCAGTATTTT
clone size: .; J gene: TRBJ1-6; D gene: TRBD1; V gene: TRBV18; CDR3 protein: CASSPGTGSSPLHF; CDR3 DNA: TGTGCCAGCTCGCCCGGGACAGGGAGTTCACCCCTCCACTTT
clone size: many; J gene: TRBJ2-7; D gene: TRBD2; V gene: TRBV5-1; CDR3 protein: CASSLETGGTYEQYF; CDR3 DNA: TGCGCCAGCAGCTTGGAGACGGGAGGAACCTACGAGCAGTACTTC
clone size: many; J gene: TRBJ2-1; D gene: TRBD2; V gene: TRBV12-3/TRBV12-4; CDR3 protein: CASSWSASGRAYNEQFF; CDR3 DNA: TGTGCCAGCAGTTGGAGCGCTAGCGGGAGGGCTTACAATGAGCAGTTCTTC
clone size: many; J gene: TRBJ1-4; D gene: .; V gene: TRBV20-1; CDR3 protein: CSAPMGPATNEKLFF; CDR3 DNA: TGCAGTGCTCCCATGGGTCCTGCAACTAATGAAAAACTGTTTTTT
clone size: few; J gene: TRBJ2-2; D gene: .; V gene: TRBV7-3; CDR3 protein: CASSSLTGPGELFF; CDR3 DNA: TGTGCCAGCAGCTCTCTGACAGGCCCCGGGGAGCTGTTTTTT
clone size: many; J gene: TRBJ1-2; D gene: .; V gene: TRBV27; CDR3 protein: CASSLGGDPYGYTF; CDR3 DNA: TGTGCCAGCAGTTTAGGCGGAGATCCCTATGGCTACACCTTC